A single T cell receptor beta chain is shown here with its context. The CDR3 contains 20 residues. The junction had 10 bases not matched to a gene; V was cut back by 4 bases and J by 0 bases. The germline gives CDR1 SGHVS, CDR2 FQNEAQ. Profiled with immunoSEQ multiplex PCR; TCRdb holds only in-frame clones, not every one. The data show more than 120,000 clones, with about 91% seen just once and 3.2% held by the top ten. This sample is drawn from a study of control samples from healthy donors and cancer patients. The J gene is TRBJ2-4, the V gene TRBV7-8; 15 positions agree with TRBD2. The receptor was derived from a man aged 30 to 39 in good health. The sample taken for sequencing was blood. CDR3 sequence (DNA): TGTGCCAGCAGCTCCCCGGGACTAGCGGGGGGCCCCATAGCCAAAAACATTCAGTACTTC. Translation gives CASSSPGLAGGPIAKNIQYF.